The 3 T cell receptor beta chains reported below all come from one sample, sequenced in a study of T cell responses to AZD1222 COVID-19 vaccine (dated by TCRdb to about 2021). The intended sense of this specimen's time point label: baseline before first vaccination. Library preparation was by the immunoSEQ multiplex PCR assay. The table was pulled from immuneACCESS by TCRdb, which kept in-frame rearrangements only. Such tables lose some clones; where checked, under half of the loss comes from unresolved V genes, and the rest has no known cause. Recorded for this sample are approximately 120,000 clones; approximately 89% of them occurred a single time. Approximately 4.2% of the sample belongs to the ten largest clones. Material: peripheral blood, obtained on day 0 of AZD1222 vaccination. The receptors originated from an adult in good health.

This chain uses TRBV27 with TRBJ1-6; D ambiguous. This CDR3 is 15 amino acids long. The V and J ends lost 3 bases and 1 base respectively, with 7 bases between them. Germline CDR1 MNHEY, CDR2 SMNVEV (reference sequence). CDR3 residues: CASSFSASYNSPLHF. For the CDR3, the DNA is TGTGCCAGCAGTTTTTCCGCATCCTATAATTCACCCCTCCACTTT.

This rearrangement joins TRBV7-6 to TRBJ1-1; TRBD1 matches 11 bases. V gave up 8 bases and J gave up 3 bases; unmatched junction bases: 14. CDR1 and CDR2 from the germline V gene are SGHVS and FNYEAQ. The CDR3 spans 17 residues. CDR3 sequence: CASGPRTGGVGDTEAFF. Written as DNA, the CDR3 is TGTGCCAGCGGACCCCGGACAGGGGGCGTAGGGGACACTGAAGCTTTCTTT.

This chain joins TRBV5-1 and TRBJ1-6, with a possible D match to TRBD1 (6 bases). The V gene lost 2 bases and the J gene lost 5 bases, with 8 bases spanning the gap. Germline lookup yields CDR1 SGHRS and CDR2 YFSETQ. The CDR3 has 14 amino acids. The CDR3 nucleotides are TGCGCCAGCAGCTTCGAGGGGGATAATTCACCCCTCCACTTT. It codes for CASSFEGDNSPLHF.